This TCR beta chain was sequenced for a study of T-cell reconstitution after alpha-beta-depleted transplantation in children. A TCRbeta library incorporating unique molecular identifiers was prepared. One entry per CDR3 protein, called by TCRdb with MiXCR from the PCR reads. The data show approximately 400,000 distinct CDR3 sequences, 11% seen once. This clonotype was counted many times. The V end lost 6 bases, the J end lost 4 bases, and 12 bases lay between the germline ends. The CDR3 is 14 amino acids. Source: PBMCs from the stem cell graft donor, taken from the stem cell graft. The receptor's source is a human donor who donated a stem cell graft to a child with acute myeloid leukemia. This chain uses TRBV12-3 or TRBV12-4 with TRBJ1-4; unclear D gene. DNA of the CDR3: TGTGCCAGCAGCCGGGCCGGGGTTAATGAAAAACTGTTTTTT. This gives the protein CASSRAGVNEKLFF.